A selection of T cell receptor beta chains follows, all from one sample in a study of blood T cell repertoires in COVID-19. Using immunoSEQ multiplex PCR, the repertoire was profiled, and TCRdb retains in-frame clones only, with some absent. The data contain 70,000 to 100,000 clones, approximately 86% of them singletons. Sample: peripheral blood. The receptors were sampled from a woman in her 70s with acute or convalescent COVID-19. Both conserved end residues are part of each CDR3. The D gene is left open where the match is weak. Clone size is not always given. Where it is, it says once, few, many or a class for expanded clones.

abundance	v_gene	d_gene	j_gene	CDR3aa	CDR3nt
.	TRBV4-2	TRBD2	TRBJ2-1	CASSQEGTSGRAGRGFYNEQFF	TGTGCCAGCAGCCAAGAGGGGACTAGCGGGAGGGCCGGGAGGGGATTCTACAATGAGCAGTTCTTC
.	TRBV27	.	TRBJ2-5	CASSLLRTDQQETQYF	TGTGCCAGCAGTTTGTTAAGGACAGACCAACAAGAGACCCAGTACTTC
.	TRBV6-1	.	TRBJ2-2	CASSEARAGELFF	TGTGCCAGCAGTGAAGCCCGGGCCGGGGAGCTGTTTTTT
.	TRBV7-9	TRBD1	TRBJ1-6	CASSQQGWNSPLHF	TGTGCCAGCAGCCAACAGGGGTGGAATTCACCCCTCCACTTT
.	TRBV24-1	.	TRBJ2-7	CATPGRFHSYEQYF	TGTGCCACCCCGGGGAGGTTCCATTCCTACGAGCAGTACTTC
.	TRBV30	.	TRBJ2-5	CAWNPGLDEETQYF	TGTGCCTGGAACCCGGGTCTAGATGAAGAGACCCAGTACTTC
.	TRBV24-1	.	TRBJ1-2	CATSDPGAGDYGYTF	TGTGCCACCAGTGACCCCGGGGCAGGGGACTATGGCTACACCTTC
.	TRBV11-3	.	TRBJ1-1	CASSFSPLTEAFF	TGTGCCAGCAGCTTCTCCCCTCTCACTGAAGCTTTCTTT
.	TRBV27	TRBD2	TRBJ2-3	CASRQREATDTQYF	TGTGCCAGCAGGCAACGGGAGGCCACAGATACGCAGTATTTT
.	TRBV20-1	TRBD1	TRBJ2-3	CSGRDSFTQYF	TGCAGTGGACGGGACAGCTTCACGCAGTATTTT
.	TRBV29-1	.	TRBJ2-6	CSVDRVDSGANVLTF	TGCAGCGTTGACAGGGTAGACTCTGGGGCCAACGTCCTGACTTTC
.	TRBV3-1/TRBV3-2	TRBD1	TRBJ1-2	CASSVRQGNYGYTF	TGTGCCAGCAGCGTTAGACAGGGAAACTATGGCTACACCTTC
once	TRBV27	.	TRBJ2-1	CASRPQQGTYNEQFF	TGTGCCAGCAGGCCCCAACAGGGAACCTACAATGAGCAGTTCTTC
.	TRBV9	.	TRBJ1-2	CASSVDRNYGYTF	TGTGCCAGCAGCGTCGACAGGAACTATGGCTACACCTTC
.	TRBV29-1	.	TRBJ2-1	CSVVQIRLYNEQFF	TGCAGCGTTGTGCAGATCCGATTATACAATGAGCAGTTCTTC
.	TRBV11-2	.	TRBJ2-3	CASSLGAFGTDTQYF	TGTGCCAGCAGCTTGGGAGCGTTCGGCACAGATACGCAGTATTTT
.	TRBV30	.	TRBJ2-1	CAWSWERGSYNEQFF	TGTGCCTGGAGTTGGGAGAGAGGCTCCTACAATGAGCAGTTCTTC
.	TRBV4-2	TRBD2	TRBJ2-7	CASSQDLAGGYEQYF	TGTGCCAGCAGCCAAGATCTAGCGGGGGGGTACGAGCAGTACTTC
.	TRBV28	TRBD2	TRBJ2-7	CASRDLADTYEQYF	TGTGCCAGCAGGGACCTAGCGGACACCTACGAGCAGTACTTC
.	TRBV24-1	.	TRBJ2-3	CATSDLSGRGADTQYF	TGTGCCACCAGTGATTTGTCGGGCAGGGGCGCAGATACGCAGTATTTT
.	TRBV14	.	TRBJ2-7	CASSQRYEQYF	TGTGCCAGCAGCCAACGCTACGAGCAGTACTTC
.	TRBV5-4	.	TRBJ1-2	CASKTMGAHYGYTF	TGTGCCAGCAAAACAATGGGGGCCCACTATGGCTACACCTTC
.	TRBV13	TRBD2	TRBJ2-3	CASSLTGGTGIDTQYF	TGTGCCAGCAGCCTCACGGGGGGGACTGGGATAGATACGCAGTATTTT
.	TRBV4-1	.	TRBJ1-3	CASSHTMSGSGNTIYF	TGCGCCAGCAGCCATACTATGTCTGGGTCTGGAAACACCATATATTTT